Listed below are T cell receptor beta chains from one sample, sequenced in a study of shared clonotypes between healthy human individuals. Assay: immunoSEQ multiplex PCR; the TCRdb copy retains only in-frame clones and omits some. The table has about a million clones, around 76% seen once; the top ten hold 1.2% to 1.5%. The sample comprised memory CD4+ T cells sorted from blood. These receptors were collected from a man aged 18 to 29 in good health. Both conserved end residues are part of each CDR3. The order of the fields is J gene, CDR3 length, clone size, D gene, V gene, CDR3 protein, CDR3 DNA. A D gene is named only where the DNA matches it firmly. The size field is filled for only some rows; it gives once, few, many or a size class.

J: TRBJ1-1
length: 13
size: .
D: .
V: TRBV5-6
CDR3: CASRRQMNTEAFF
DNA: TGTGCCAGCAGGCGGCAGATGAACACTGAAGCTTTCTTT

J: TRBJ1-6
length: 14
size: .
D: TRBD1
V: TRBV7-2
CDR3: CASSLRQGKSPLHF
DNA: TGTGCCAGCAGCCTTCGACAGGGAAAATCACCCCTCCACTTT

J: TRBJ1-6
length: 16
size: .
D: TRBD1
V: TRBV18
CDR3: CASSPNRGTAGSPLHF
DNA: TGTGCCAGCTCACCTAACAGGGGGACCGCGGGATCACCCCTCCACTTT

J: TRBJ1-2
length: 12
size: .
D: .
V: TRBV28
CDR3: CASSSGLGGYTF
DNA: TGTGCCAGCAGTTCCGGACTGGGGGGCTACACCTTC

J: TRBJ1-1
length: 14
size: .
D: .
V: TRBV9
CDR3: CASSVGIPNTEAFF
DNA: TGTGCCAGCAGCGTAGGCATCCCGAACACTGAAGCTTTCTTT

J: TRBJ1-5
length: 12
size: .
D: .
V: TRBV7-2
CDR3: CASSSSAQPQHF
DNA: TGTGCCAGCAGCTCCTCGGCTCAGCCCCAGCATTTT

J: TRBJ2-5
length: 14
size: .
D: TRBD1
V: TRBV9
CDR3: CASSPTDRGETQYF
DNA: TGTGCCAGCAGCCCGACGGACAGGGGCGAGACCCAGTACTTC

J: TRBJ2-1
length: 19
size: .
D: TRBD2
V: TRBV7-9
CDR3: CASSLGLSWTSGRWNEQFF
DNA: TGTGCCAGCAGCTTAGGGCTATCATGGACTAGCGGGAGATGGAATGAGCAGTTCTTC

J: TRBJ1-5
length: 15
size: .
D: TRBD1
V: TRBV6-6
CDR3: CASSRDRVSNQPQHF
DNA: TGTGCCAGCAGCCGCGACAGGGTAAGCAATCAGCCCCAGCATTTT

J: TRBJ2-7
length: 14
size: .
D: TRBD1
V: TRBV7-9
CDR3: CASSFDRVSYEQYF
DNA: TGTGCCAGCAGCTTTGACAGGGTTAGCTACGAGCAGTACTTC

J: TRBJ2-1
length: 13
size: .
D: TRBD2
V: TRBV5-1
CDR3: CASSLVSGGEQFF
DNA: TGCGCCAGCAGCTTGGTATCGGGGGGTGAGCAGTTCTTC

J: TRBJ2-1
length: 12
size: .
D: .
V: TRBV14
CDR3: CASSKRENEQFF
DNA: TGTGCCAGCAGCAAAAGGGAAAATGAGCAGTTCTTC

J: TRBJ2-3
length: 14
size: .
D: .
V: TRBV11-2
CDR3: CASSPAWSTDTQYF
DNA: TGTGCCAGCAGCCCCGCCTGGAGCACAGATACGCAGTATTTT

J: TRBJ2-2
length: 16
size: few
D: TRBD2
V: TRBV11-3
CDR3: CASSLEGTSSTGELFF
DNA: TGTGCCAGCAGCTTAGAAGGGACTAGTTCCACCGGGGAGCTGTTTTTT

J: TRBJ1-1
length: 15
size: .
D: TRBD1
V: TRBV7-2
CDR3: CASSSRQGWGTEAFF
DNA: TGTGCCAGCAGCTCTCGACAGGGGTGGGGAACTGAAGCTTTCTTT

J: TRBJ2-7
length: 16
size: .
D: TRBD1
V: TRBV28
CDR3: CASSSPPGQGRHEQYF
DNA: TGTGCCAGCAGTTCCCCGCCGGGACAGGGGCGCCACGAGCAGTACTTC

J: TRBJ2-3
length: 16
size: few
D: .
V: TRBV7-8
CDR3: CASSLGDLLGADTQYF
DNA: TGTGCCAGCAGCTTAGGTGACCTCCTTGGGGCAGATACGCAGTATTTT

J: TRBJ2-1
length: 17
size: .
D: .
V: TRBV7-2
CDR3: CASSPGPSGAFYNEQFF
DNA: TGTGCCAGCAGCCCGGGCCCCAGCGGAGCCTTCTACAATGAGCAGTTCTTC

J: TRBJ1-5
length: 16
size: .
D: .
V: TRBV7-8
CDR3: CASSLTSGGAHQPQHF
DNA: TGTGCCAGCAGCTTAACCTCAGGCGGGGCGCATCAGCCCCAGCATTTT